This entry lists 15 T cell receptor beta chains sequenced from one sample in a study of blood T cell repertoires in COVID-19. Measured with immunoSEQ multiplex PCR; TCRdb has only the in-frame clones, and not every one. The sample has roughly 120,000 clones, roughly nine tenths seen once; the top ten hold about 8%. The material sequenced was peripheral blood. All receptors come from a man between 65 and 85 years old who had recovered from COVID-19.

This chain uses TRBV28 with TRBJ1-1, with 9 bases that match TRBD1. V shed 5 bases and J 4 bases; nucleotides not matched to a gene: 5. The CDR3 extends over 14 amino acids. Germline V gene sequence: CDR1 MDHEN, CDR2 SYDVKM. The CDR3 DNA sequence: TGTGCCAGCAGTAGTCCGGGACAGGGCACTGAAGCTTTCTTT. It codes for CASSSPGQGTEAFF.

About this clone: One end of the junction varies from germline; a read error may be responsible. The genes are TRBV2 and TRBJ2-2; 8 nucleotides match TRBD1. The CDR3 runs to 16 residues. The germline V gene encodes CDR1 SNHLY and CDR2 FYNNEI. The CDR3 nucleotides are TGTGCCGGCAGGGGGCGCGGGGAACTTAACACCGGGGAGCTGTTTTTT. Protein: CAGRGRGELNTGELFF.

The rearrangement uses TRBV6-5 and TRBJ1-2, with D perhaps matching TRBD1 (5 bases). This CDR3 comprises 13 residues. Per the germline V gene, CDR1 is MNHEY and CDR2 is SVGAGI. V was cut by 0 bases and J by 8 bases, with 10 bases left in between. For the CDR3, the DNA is TGTGCCAGCAGTTACTCACCAGGGTTAGGCTACACCTTC. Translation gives CASSYSPGLGYTF.

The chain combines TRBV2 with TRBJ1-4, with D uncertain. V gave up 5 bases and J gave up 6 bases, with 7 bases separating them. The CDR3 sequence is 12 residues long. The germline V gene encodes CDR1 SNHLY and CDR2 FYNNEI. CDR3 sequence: CASSRLDEKLFF. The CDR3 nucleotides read TGTGCCAGCAGTAGACTTGATGAAAAACTGTTTTTT. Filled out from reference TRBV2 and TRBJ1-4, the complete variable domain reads EPEVTQTPSHQVTQMGQEVILRCVPISNHLYFYWYRQILGQKVEFLVSFYNNEISEKSEIFDDQFSVERPDGSNFTLKIRSTKLEDSAMYFCASSRLDEKLFFGSGTQLSVL.

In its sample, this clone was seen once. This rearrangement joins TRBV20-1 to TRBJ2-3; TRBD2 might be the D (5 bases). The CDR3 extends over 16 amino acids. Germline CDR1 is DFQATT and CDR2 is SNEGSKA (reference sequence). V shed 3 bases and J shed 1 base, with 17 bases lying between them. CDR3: CSASPRGSNGTDTQYF. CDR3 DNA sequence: TGCAGTGCTAGTCCTCGAGGGTCCAACGGCACAGATACGCAGTATTTT.

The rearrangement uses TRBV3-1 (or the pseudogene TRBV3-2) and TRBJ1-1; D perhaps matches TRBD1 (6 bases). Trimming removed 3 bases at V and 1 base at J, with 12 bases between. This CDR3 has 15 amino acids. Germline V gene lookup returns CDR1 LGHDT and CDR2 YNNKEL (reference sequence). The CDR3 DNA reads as TGTGCCAGCAGCCAGATGGGAGGGGGGAACACTGAAGCTTTCTTT. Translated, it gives CASSQMGGGNTEAFF.

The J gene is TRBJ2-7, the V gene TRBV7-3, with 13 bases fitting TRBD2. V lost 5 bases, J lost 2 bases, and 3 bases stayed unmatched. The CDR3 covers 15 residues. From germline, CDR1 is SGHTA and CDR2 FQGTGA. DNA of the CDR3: TGTGCCAGCAGCCTTACTAGCGGGGGGGCCTACGAGCAGTACTTC. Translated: CASSLTSGGAYEQYF.

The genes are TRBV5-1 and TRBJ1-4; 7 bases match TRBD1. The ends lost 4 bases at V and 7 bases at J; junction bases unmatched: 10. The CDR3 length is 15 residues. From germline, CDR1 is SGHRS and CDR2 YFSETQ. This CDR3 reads CASSTLTGSVEKLFF. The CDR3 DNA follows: TGCGCCAGCAGCACCTTGACAGGGAGCGTTGAAAAACTGTTTTTT.

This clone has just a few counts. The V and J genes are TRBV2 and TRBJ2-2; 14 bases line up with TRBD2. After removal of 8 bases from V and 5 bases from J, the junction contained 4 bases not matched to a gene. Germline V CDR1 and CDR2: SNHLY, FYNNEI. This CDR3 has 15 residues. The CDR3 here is CASGTSGRRTGELFF. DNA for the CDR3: TGTGCCAGCGGGACTAGCGGGAGACGTACCGGGGAGCTGTTTTTT.

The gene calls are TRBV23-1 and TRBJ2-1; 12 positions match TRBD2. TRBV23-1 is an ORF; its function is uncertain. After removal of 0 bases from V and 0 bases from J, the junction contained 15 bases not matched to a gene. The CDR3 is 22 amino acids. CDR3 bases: TGCGCCAGCAGTCAATCGGGCTCGCGACTAGCGGGAGAGGCCTACTCCTACAATGAGCAGTTCTTC. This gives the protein CASSQSGSRLAGEAYSYNEQFF.

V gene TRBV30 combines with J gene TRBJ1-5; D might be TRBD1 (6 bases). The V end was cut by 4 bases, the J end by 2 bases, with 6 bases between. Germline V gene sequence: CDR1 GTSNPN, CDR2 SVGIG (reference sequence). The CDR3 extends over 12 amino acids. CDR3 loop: CAWTGGNQPQHF. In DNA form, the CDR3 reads TGTGCCTGGACAGGGGGCAATCAGCCCCAGCATTTT.

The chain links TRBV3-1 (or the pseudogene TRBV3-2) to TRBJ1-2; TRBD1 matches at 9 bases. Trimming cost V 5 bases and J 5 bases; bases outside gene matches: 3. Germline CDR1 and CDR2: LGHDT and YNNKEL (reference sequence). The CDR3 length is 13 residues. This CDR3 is CASSVGQGYGYTF. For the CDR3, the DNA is TGTGCCAGCAGCGTTGGACAGGGGTATGGCTACACCTTC.

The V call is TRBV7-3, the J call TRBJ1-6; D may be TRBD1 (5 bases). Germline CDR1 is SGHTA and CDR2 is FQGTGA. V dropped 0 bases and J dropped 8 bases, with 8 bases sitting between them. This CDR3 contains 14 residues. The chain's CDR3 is CASSLTGVDSPLHF. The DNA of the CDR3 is TGTGCCAGCAGCTTAACAGGGGTCGATTCACCCCTCCACTTT.

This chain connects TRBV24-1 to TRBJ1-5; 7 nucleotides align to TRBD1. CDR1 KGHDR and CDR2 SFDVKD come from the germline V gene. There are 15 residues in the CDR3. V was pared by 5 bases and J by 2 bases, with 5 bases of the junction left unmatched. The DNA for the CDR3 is TGTGCCACCAGTGGCACAGGGGAAGGCAATCAGCCCCAGCATTTT. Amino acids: CATSGTGEGNQPQHF.

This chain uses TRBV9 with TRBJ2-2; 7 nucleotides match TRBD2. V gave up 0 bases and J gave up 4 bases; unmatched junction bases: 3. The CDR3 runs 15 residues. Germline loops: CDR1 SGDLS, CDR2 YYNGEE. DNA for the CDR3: TGTGCCAGCAGCGTAGCGGGGGGAGGCACCGGGGAGCTGTTTTTT. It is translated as CASSVAGGGTGELFF.